This TCR beta chain was observed in a study of blood T cells in healthy people across ages. A second about 7 to 12 cycle PCR used barcoded and J-beta primers. TCRdb redid the calling of the 5' RACE reads with MiXCR, one entry per CDR3 protein. The sample contains around 870,000 distinct CDR3 sequences, around 30% of which appear only once. This clonotype turned up a few times. Material: blood. The origin of this receptor is a woman of 80 years or more in good health.

The CDR3 is CSVDTGGVGYF. The CDR3 DNA is TGCAGCGTTGATACAGGGGGCGTAGGGTACTTC. V gene TRBV29-1 combines with J gene TRBJ2-5; 9 nucleotides line up with TRBD1. This CDR3 region has 11 residues. The V and J ends lost 3 bases and 13 bases, in that order; junction bases with no gene match: 6. Germline V gene data show CDR1 as SQVTM and CDR2 as ANQGSEA.